What follows are 13 T cell receptor beta chains derived from one specimen sequenced in a study of control samples from healthy donors and cancer patients. Here immunoSEQ multiplex PCR was the method, and the copy in TCRdb shows in-frame clones only, minus some. The sample holds fewer than 60,000 clones; roughly 85% are singletons and the top ten take 2.8%. Sequences were obtained from PBMCs. These receptor sequences come from a woman between 45 and 65 years old with lung cancer.

The V gene is TRBV5-8, the J gene TRBJ2-2; D unresolved. Germline lookup yields CDR1 SGHTS and CDR2 YDEGEE. V lost 4 bases and J 10 bases, leaving 8 bases between the germline ends. There are 11 residues in the CDR3. The CDR3 here is CASSHAPELFF. In DNA form, the CDR3 reads TGTGCCAGCAGCCATGCACCGGAGCTGTTTTTT. The variable domain in full, with the rest retrieved from reference TRBV5-8 and TRBJ2-2, is EAGVTQSPTHLIKTRGQQATLRCSPISGHTSVYWYQQALGLGLQFLLWYDEGEERNRGNFPPRFSGRQFPNYSSELNVNALELEDSALYLCASSHAPELFFGEGSRLTVL.

This chain uses TRBV6-6 with TRBJ2-1; no clear D gene. The germline CDR1 and CDR2 sequences are MNHNY and SVGAGI (reference sequence). Between the trimmed V and J ends, which lost 6 bases and 9 bases, there was a span of 12 bases. The length of the CDR3 is 12 residues. CDR3 sequence (DNA): TGTGCCAGCAGCTTGGACCTACCTGAGCAGTTCTTC. Translating gives CASSLDLPEQFF.

This clone occurred once. The genes are TRBV7-2 and TRBJ2-7, with 9 bases that match TRBD1. In germline, CDR1 is SGHTA, CDR2 FQGNSA. This CDR3 is built from 14 residues. The V segment lost 3 bases and the J segment 7 bases; nucleotides outside the gene matches: 7. The CDR3 DNA reads as TGTGCCAGCAGCTTGGGGACAGGGACAGGAGAGCAGTACTTC. It codes for CASSLGTGTGEQYF.

This clone was seen a few times. The chain links TRBV5-1 to TRBJ1-1; unclear D gene. Germline assignment: CDR1 SGHRS and CDR2 YFSETQ. The CDR3 contains 14 residues. Trimming took off 0 bases at V and 4 bases at J, with 10 bases between the two ends. This CDR3 is CASSLDTRVTEAFF. The CDR3 coding sequence is TGCGCCAGCAGCTTGGATACGAGGGTCACTGAAGCTTTCTTT.

The CDR3 DNA reads as TGTGCCAGCAGCCATAGACAGGGTTTAGACTATGGCTACACCTTC. This translates into CASSHRQGLDYGYTF. This chain connects TRBV7-2 to TRBJ1-2; 7 nucleotides align to TRBD1. The germline V gene encodes CDR1 SGHTA and CDR2 FQGNSA. The V segment lost 5 bases and the J segment 3 bases; nucleotides outside the gene matches: 9. The CDR3 is 15 amino acids. The whole variable domain, filled in from reference TRBV7-2 and TRBJ1-2, reads GAGVSQSPSNKVTEKGKDVELRCDPISGHTALYWYRQSLGQGLEFLIYFQGNSAPDKSGLPSDRFSAERTGGSVSTLTIQRTQQEDSAVYLCASSHRQGLDYGYTFGSGTRLTVV.

This rearrangement joins TRBV5-1 to TRBJ2-2; D is possibly TRBD1 or TRBD2 (6 bases each). The CDR3 sequence is 17 residues long. CDR1 and CDR2 from the germline V gene are SGHRS and YFSETQ. V was trimmed by 0 bases and J by 4 bases, leaving 16 bases between them. CDR3 coding DNA: TGCGCCAGCAGCTTGGACAGGGAGGATCCGACCACCGGGGAGCTGTTTTTT. It codes for CASSLDREDPTTGELFF. The full variable domain, with the rest looked up from reference TRBV5-1 and TRBJ2-2, is KAGVTQTPRYLIKTRGQQVTLSCSPISGHRSVSWYQQTPGQGLQFLFEYFSETQRNKGNFPGRFSGRQFSNSRSEMNVSTLELGDSALYLCASSLDREDPTTGELFFGEGSRLTVL.

The rearrangement uses TRBV2 and TRBJ1-1; D not resolved. Trimming removed 6 bases from V and 1 base from J, with 15 bases in between. There are 15 residues in the CDR3. From germline, CDR1 is SNHLY and CDR2 FYNNEI. In nucleotides, the CDR3 is TGTGCCAGCAGCTACCATGTGGGCCCGAACACTGAAGCTTTCTTT. Its protein is CASSYHVGPNTEAFF.

This clone was counted a single time. This CDR3 reads CASRGQLSGTEAFF. DNA of the CDR3: TGCGCCAGCAGAGGACAGCTGAGTGGTACTGAAGCTTTCTTT. This rearrangement joins TRBV5-1 to TRBJ1-1; the D gene is possibly TRBD1 (6 bases). This CDR3 contains 14 residues. Germline V lookup: CDR1 SGHRS, CDR2 YFSETQ. V lost 5 bases, J lost 5 bases, and 16 bases lay in between.

In its sample, this clone was seen once. The V call is TRBV6-5, the J call TRBJ1-1, with D uncertain. Trimming cost V 5 bases and J 1 base, with 8 bases left between them. There are 13 residues in the CDR3. The V gene's germline CDR1 is MNHEY and CDR2 SVGAGI. The CDR3 DNA reads TGTGCCAGCAGTACAGATCAGAACACTGAAGCTTTCTTT. Its protein is CASSTDQNTEAFF.

This clone was observed a handful of times. The chain links TRBV7-3 to TRBJ2-1; 7 bases match TRBD2. The CDR3 sequence is 16 residues long. The junction had 6 bases not matched to a gene; V was cut back by 4 bases and J by 0 bases. Germline loops: CDR1 SGHTA, CDR2 FQGTGA. The CDR3 region is CASSSSGGSSYNEQFF. The CDR3 bases are TGTGCCAGCAGCTCTTCGGGCGGGAGCTCCTACAATGAGCAGTTCTTC.

This clone has a single count. The J gene is TRBJ1-2, the V gene TRBV6-2 or TRBV6-3; TRBD1 matches 8 bases. V shed 4 bases and J 7 bases; nucleotides not matched to a gene: 5. Germline V gene data show CDR1 as MNHEY and CDR2 as SVGEGT. The CDR3 has 13 amino acids. The CDR3 spells CASSSGGVGGYTF. In DNA form, the CDR3 reads TGTGCCAGCAGTTCAGGGGGCGTTGGTGGCTACACCTTC.

This CDR3 is CASSSTEDRGRAFF. The CDR3 coding sequence is TGTGCCAGCAGTTCTACTGAGGACAGGGGGCGAGCTTTCTTT. This sequence joins TRBV28 and TRBJ1-1; 11 positions agree with TRBD1. Germline V gives CDR1 MDHEN, CDR2 SYDVKM. CDR3 size: 14 residues. The ends lost 4 bases at V and 10 bases at J; junction bases unmatched: 8.

The V gene is TRBV9, the J gene TRBJ2-1; D is undetermined. This CDR3 has 13 residues. Trimming shortened V by 4 bases and J by 3 bases, and 8 bases separated the two germline ends. CDR1 and CDR2 (germline): SGDLS, YYNGEE. As DNA, the CDR3 is TGTGCCAGCAGCCCCGCCAGCTACAATGAGCAGTTCTTC. Amino acids: CASSPASYNEQFF.